This entry lists 10 T cell receptor beta chains sequenced from one sample in a study of T cell responses to AZD1222 COVID-19 vaccine. Sequenced by immunoSEQ multiplex PCR; TCRdb stores in-frame clones only, minus some. Counted here are about 200,000 clones, approximately 93% occurring once; the ten biggest clones make up less than 1.2%. The source was peripheral blood, collected 28 days after the second AZD1222 dose. The receptors here all came from an adult who received the AZD1222 COVID-19 vaccine.

The J gene is TRBJ2-1, the V gene TRBV7-2; perhaps TRBD2 as D (7 bases). The V gene lost 5 bases and the J gene lost 4 bases, with 21 bases spanning the gap. The CDR3 contains 17 residues. Germline V gives CDR1 SGHTA, CDR2 FQGNSA. CDR3 sequence reads: CASSPRGAGAIYNEQFF. CDR3 nucleotides: TGTGCCAGCAGCCCCAGGGGTGCGGGGGCCATATACAATGAGCAGTTCTTC.

The chain couples TRBV5-5 to TRBJ1-1; 7 bases match TRBD1. Germline-derived CDR1 and CDR2 are SGHKS and YYEKEE (reference sequence). CDR3 size: 17 residues. The trim removed 3 bases at V and 4 bases at J, leaving 15 bases unmatched. The CDR3 is CASSSPIRGPAATEAFF. CDR3 nucleotide sequence: TGTGCCAGCAGCTCTCCTATAAGGGGGCCAGCGGCCACTGAAGCTTTCTTT.

This clone was observed once. The chain carries TRBV27 and TRBJ2-1; D unresolved. Germline V lookup: CDR1 MNHEY, CDR2 SMNVEV (reference sequence). Deletions cut 6 bases from V and 9 bases from J, with 12 bases between. The CDR3 contains 12 residues. This CDR3 is CASSPKSGEQFF. The CDR3 DNA reads as TGTGCCAGCAGCCCGAAGTCCGGTGAGCAGTTCTTC.

The chain links TRBV5-4 to TRBJ1-6, with D perhaps TRBD1 (5 bases). The germline gives CDR1 SGHNT, CDR2 YYREEE (reference sequence). V lost 4 bases to trimming and J lost 5 bases, with 10 bases between them. This CDR3 is 14 amino acids long. The CDR3 loop is CASSTSTDNSPLHF. The CDR3 DNA is TGTGCCAGCAGCACCTCGACAGATAATTCACCCCTCCACTTT. Combining the CDR3 with reference TRBV5-4 and TRBJ1-6 gives the whole variable domain ETGVTQSPTHLIKTRGQQVTLRCSSQSGHNTVSWYQQALGQGPQFIFQYYREEENGRGNFPPRFSGLQFPNYSSELNVNALELDDSALYLCASSTSTDNSPLHFGNGTRLTVT.

In nucleotides, the CDR3 is TGTGCCAGCAATCCCCCCAAGGGGCGGAACACTGAAGCTTTCTTT. Translated, it gives CASNPPKGRNTEAFF. The gene calls are TRBV2 and TRBJ1-1; perhaps TRBD1 as D (5 bases). V dropped 7 bases and J dropped 1 base, with 16 bases sitting between them. In germline, CDR1 is SNHLY, CDR2 FYNNEI. CDR3 size: 15 residues.

This rearrangement joins TRBV25-1 to TRBJ1-1; D is undetermined. The CDR3 is made up of 14 amino acids. Germline V gene data show CDR1 as MGHDK and CDR2 as SYGVNS. The V end lost 6 bases, the J end lost 1 base, and 12 bases lay between the germline ends. The CDR3 here is CASSRVGPNTEAFF. The CDR3 coding sequence is TGTGCCAGCAGCCGGGTGGGTCCGAACACTGAAGCTTTCTTT. The entire variable domain, with the rest obtained from reference TRBV25-1 and TRBJ1-1, is as follows: EADIYQTPRYLVIGTGKKITLECSQTMGHDKMYWYQQDPGMELHLIHYSYGVNSTEKGDLSSESTVSRIRTEHFPLTLESARPSHTSQYLCASSRVGPNTEAFFGQGTRLTVV.

The chain couples TRBV7-3 to TRBJ2-3, with 8 bases aligning to TRBD1. Unmatched junction bases numbered 2, after V lost 4 bases and J lost 2 bases. CDR1 and CDR2 from the germline V gene are SGHTA and FQGTGA. The CDR3 covers 14 residues. As DNA, the CDR3 is TGTGCCAGCAGCTCCCAGGGGGCCACAGATACGCAGTATTTT. Encoded protein: CASSSQGATDTQYF.

V and J are TRBV12-5 and TRBJ1-1; 8 bases are shared with TRBD1. CDR3 size: 13 residues. The junction had 4 bases not matched to a gene; V was cut back by 5 bases and J by 5 bases. Germline CDR1 LGHNT, CDR2 FRNRAP. CDR3: CASGPGGWTEAFF. The CDR3 bases are TGTGCTAGTGGTCCAGGGGGCTGGACTGAAGCTTTCTTT. Supplemented by reference TRBV12-5 and TRBJ1-1, the full variable domain reads DARVTQTPRHKVTEMGQEVTMRCQPILGHNTVFWYRQTMMQGLELLAYFRNRAPLDDSGMPKDRFSAEMPDATLATLKIQPSEPRDSAVYFCASGPGGWTEAFFGQGTRLTVV.

The genes are TRBV11-2 and TRBJ1-1; no clear D gene. CDR1 and CDR2 (germline): SGHAT, FQNNGV. The CDR3 contains 12 residues. The ends were cut back, 1 base at V and 10 bases at J, with 10 bases in the middle. CDR3 protein: CASSLGVLGAFF. The CDR3 region has the DNA TGTGCCAGCAGCTTAGGTGTCCTGGGAGCTTTCTTT.

The chain couples TRBV10-3 to TRBJ1-6; D unclear. This CDR3 spans 11 amino acids. The germline CDR1 and CDR2 sequences are ENHRY and SYGVKD. Trimming took 6 bases from V and 14 from J, leaving 11 bases between them. Here the CDR3 DNA reads TGTGCCATCAGGGAGGCTCGGGCCCTCCACTTT. Encoded protein: CAIREARALHF.